A selection of T cell receptor beta chains follows, all from one sample in a study of blood T cell repertoires in COVID-19. Repertoires were generated with immunoSEQ multiplex PCR, while TCRdb's copy carries only in-frame clones and drops some. The sample has 120,000 to 150,000 clones, about 92% seen once. Specimen: peripheral blood. The receptors originated from a human donor in a cohort sampled during active COVID-19. Both conserved end residues are part of each CDR3. The D gene is left open where the match is weak. Where a row states a size, it is once, few, many or the class of an expanded clone; other rows omit it.

d_gene: TRBD2; abundance: .; j_gene: TRBJ2-5; v_gene: TRBV7-7; CDR3nt: TGTGCCAGCAGCTTAGATCCGGGGGGGGAGACCCAGTACTTC; CDR3aa: CASSLDPGGETQYF
d_gene: .; abundance: .; j_gene: TRBJ1-6; v_gene: TRBV5-1; CDR3nt: TGCGCCAGCAGCTTGGACGCAGGGCCTAATTCACCCCTCCACTTT; CDR3aa: CASSLDAGPNSPLHF
d_gene: .; abundance: .; j_gene: TRBJ1-4; v_gene: TRBV5-1; CDR3nt: TGCGCCAGCAGCACTGGTTCTCGAACTAATGAAAAACTGTTTTTT; CDR3aa: CASSTGSRTNEKLFF
d_gene: TRBD2; abundance: .; j_gene: TRBJ2-1; v_gene: TRBV4-2; CDR3nt: TGTGCCAGCAGCCAAGACAGCGGGGGGCCGGGGGACAATGAGCAGTTCTTC; CDR3aa: CASSQDSGGPGDNEQFF
d_gene: TRBD1; abundance: .; j_gene: TRBJ1-1; v_gene: TRBV11-3; CDR3nt: TGTGCCAGCAGCCCCGGGACAGCGAACACTGAAGCTTTCTTT; CDR3aa: CASSPGTANTEAFF
d_gene: .; abundance: few; j_gene: TRBJ2-2; v_gene: TRBV19; CDR3nt: TGTGCCAGTTCTTTTTTGGGGAGCTCGAACACCGGGGAGCTGTTTTTT; CDR3aa: CASSFLGSSNTGELFF
d_gene: TRBD1; abundance: .; j_gene: TRBJ2-7; v_gene: TRBV6-5; CDR3nt: TGTGCCAGCAGTCGAGGGACAGGGGCCTACGAGCAGTACTTC; CDR3aa: CASSRGTGAYEQYF
d_gene: .; abundance: .; j_gene: TRBJ2-5; v_gene: TRBV7-9; CDR3nt: TGTGCCAGCAGCCCCGACAGGACCCAGTACTTC; CDR3aa: CASSPDRTQYF
d_gene: .; abundance: .; j_gene: TRBJ1-1; v_gene: TRBV5-6; CDR3nt: TGTGCCAGCACCTGGGCGGGTGTTGGTGAAGCTTTCTTT; CDR3aa: CASTWAGVGEAFF
d_gene: .; abundance: .; j_gene: TRBJ2-7; v_gene: TRBV11-2; CDR3nt: TGTGCCAGCAGATACTCCGTTAGCTCCTACGAGCAGTACTTC; CDR3aa: CASRYSVSSYEQYF
d_gene: TRBD1; abundance: .; j_gene: TRBJ2-5; v_gene: TRBV12-5; CDR3nt: TGTGCTAGTGGCGCTGGACAGGGCCAAGAGACCCAGTACTTC; CDR3aa: CASGAGQGQETQYF
d_gene: .; abundance: .; j_gene: TRBJ2-3; v_gene: TRBV24-1; CDR3nt: TGTGCCACCAGTGCGGCGGGGGCCTATCCGGATACGCAGTATTTT; CDR3aa: CATSAAGAYPDTQYF
d_gene: TRBD1; abundance: .; j_gene: TRBJ1-4; v_gene: TRBV5-6; CDR3nt: TGTGCCAGCAGTTCAGGGACAGGGAATGAAAAACTGTTTTTT; CDR3aa: CASSSGTGNEKLFF
d_gene: .; abundance: once; j_gene: TRBJ2-7; v_gene: TRBV10-3; CDR3nt: TGTGCCATCAGTGAGTCTCTAGCCGCGTACGAGCAGTACTTC; CDR3aa: CAISESLAAYEQYF
d_gene: TRBD1; abundance: .; j_gene: TRBJ2-6; v_gene: TRBV6-6; CDR3nt: TGTGCCAGCAGTAGACAGGGGGAAGCTGGGGCCAACGTCCTGACTTTC; CDR3aa: CASSRQGEAGANVLTF
d_gene: .; abundance: .; j_gene: TRBJ1-2; v_gene: TRBV5-1; CDR3nt: TGCGCCAGCAGCTTCTCGGACGGGGTATATGGCTACACCTTC; CDR3aa: CASSFSDGVYGYTF
d_gene: .; abundance: few; j_gene: TRBJ2-4; v_gene: TRBV5-6; CDR3nt: TGTGCCAGCAGCCGACAGGTAGCCAAAAACATTCAGTACTTC; CDR3aa: CASSRQVAKNIQYF
d_gene: TRBD1; abundance: .; j_gene: TRBJ2-7; v_gene: TRBV5-8; CDR3nt: TGTGCCAGCAGCTTCCGGGACAGCGCCTACGAGCAGTACTTC; CDR3aa: CASSFRDSAYEQYF
d_gene: .; abundance: .; j_gene: TRBJ2-3; v_gene: TRBV3-1/TRBV3-2; CDR3nt: TGTGCCAGCAGACAACAGATAAGCACAGATACGCAGTATTTT; CDR3aa: CASRQQISTDTQYF
d_gene: TRBD1; abundance: .; j_gene: TRBJ1-1; v_gene: TRBV12-3/TRBV12-4; CDR3nt: TGTGCCAGCAGCCGGGACAGTTACACTGAAGCTTTCTTT; CDR3aa: CASSRDSYTEAFF
d_gene: TRBD1; abundance: .; j_gene: TRBJ1-4; v_gene: TRBV29-1; CDR3nt: TGCAGCGGTCGGGACAGGGGGAAGGAAAAACTGTTTTTT; CDR3aa: CSGRDRGKEKLFF
d_gene: .; abundance: .; j_gene: TRBJ1-2; v_gene: TRBV5-6; CDR3nt: TGTGCCAGCAGCTTGGGGTTTCTCCCGCAGGGGTTAAACTATGGCTACACCTTC; CDR3aa: CASSLGFLPQGLNYGYTF
d_gene: .; abundance: .; j_gene: TRBJ1-2; v_gene: TRBV14; CDR3nt: TGTGCCAGCAGCCAAGACAGGGAATTCAGAGGCTACACCTTC; CDR3aa: CASSQDREFRGYTF
d_gene: TRBD1; abundance: .; j_gene: TRBJ1-1; v_gene: TRBV18; CDR3nt: TGTGCCAGCTCACCACAGGGGGCGCCTGAAGCTTTCTTT; CDR3aa: CASSPQGAPEAFF
d_gene: .; abundance: .; j_gene: TRBJ2-5; v_gene: TRBV7-2; CDR3nt: TGTGCCAGCAGCCCCGGACGGGCAGGGTGGGAGACCCAGTACTTC; CDR3aa: CASSPGRAGWETQYF
d_gene: TRBD1; abundance: .; j_gene: TRBJ2-1; v_gene: TRBV11-2; CDR3nt: TGTGCCAGCAGTTTGGACAGGGGATTCAGTGAGCAGTTCTTC; CDR3aa: CASSLDRGFSEQFF
d_gene: TRBD1; abundance: few; j_gene: TRBJ1-1; v_gene: TRBV5-4; CDR3nt: TGTGCCAGCAGCCCGGGACAGTGGGGGAACACTGAAGCTTTCTTT; CDR3aa: CASSPGQWGNTEAFF